The T cell receptor beta chain described here comes from a study of T-cell memory formation after mild COVID-19. General observations from the study: Whether second-wave clones peaking at day 37 were SARS-CoV-2 specific went unconfirmed. While clones contracting from day 15 to 85 were balanced between CD4 and CD8, later expanders leaned CD4+.

Trimming left V 8 bases short and J 1 base short, with 14 bases between. There are 14 residues in the CDR3. Germline V CDR1 and CDR2: LGHNA, YSLEER. This clonotype was seen a few times. The antigen is not known. Constant-segment primers were used for 5'RACE, and the resulting TCR alpha and TCR beta cDNA libraries carried sample barcodes and UMIs. From the 5' RACE reads, TCRdb called clonotypes with MiXCR, one entry per CDR3 protein. The sample has roughly 190,000 distinct CDR3 sequences; roughly 27% are singletons. The source of this sequence is an adult woman who had mild COVID-19 (a few samples of this study predate the infection). Cell type and time point are not known. The chain links TRBV4-3 to TRBJ1-1, with D possibly TRBD1 on 5 matching bases. The source material was PBMCs or a T cell subset sorted from them (not recorded which). The CDR3 sequence: CASWGGEKNTEAFF. The CDR3 nucleotides are TGCGCCAGCTGGGGAGGGGAAAAGAACACTGAAGCTTTCTTT.